The next 14 T cell receptor beta chains were all read from a single sample in a study of OX40 agonist ivuxolimab in advanced cancers. Some clones are missing from TCRdb's copy, which holds only in-frame ones; the method was immunoSEQ multiplex PCR. The sample contains more than 80,000 clones, 94% of which appear only once. The material was CD4+ or CD8+ T cells sorted from blood, obtained in a trial of the OX40 agonist ivuxolimab. The source of these receptors is an adult with an advanced solid tumor such as melanoma, head and neck, liver or kidney cancer.

In its sample, this clone was seen once. This chain uses TRBV19 with TRBJ1-2, with 9 nucleotides matching TRBD1. Losses at the gene ends were 4 bases for V and 6 bases for J; bases not matched to a gene: 9. The germline V gene encodes CDR1 LNHDA and CDR2 SQIVND (reference sequence). This CDR3 comprises 15 residues. The CDR3 sequence is CASSTREQGAHGYTF. The CDR3 DNA sequence: TGTGCCAGTAGTACTCGGGAACAGGGGGCTCATGGCTACACCTTC.

The chain combines TRBV29-1 with TRBJ2-3; D is ambiguous. Germline assignment: CDR1 SQVTM and CDR2 ANQGSEA. Trimming took off 1 base at V and 5 bases at J, with 7 bases between the two ends. The CDR3 totals 12 residues. CDR3 in amino acids: CSVEGLGDTQYF. CDR3 nucleotides: TGCAGCGTTGAAGGGCTAGGAGATACGCAGTATTTT.

CDR3 in amino acids: CASSQTSGRSTATDTQYF. The CDR3 DNA follows: TGTGCCAGCAGTCAGACTAGCGGGAGGTCCACTGCAACAGATACGCAGTATTTT. The chain uses TRBV27 and TRBJ2-3, with TRBD2 identical over 13 bases. This CDR3 region has 18 residues. The junction had 11 bases not matched to a gene; V was cut back by 5 bases and J by 3 bases. CDR1 is MNHEY, CDR2 SMNVEV, per germline (reference sequence).

V and J are TRBV19 and TRBJ1-1; D not certain. The CDR3 covers 12 residues. Germline V lookup: CDR1 LNHDA, CDR2 SQIVND (reference sequence). V lost 1 base, J lost 0 bases, and 0 bases lay in between. CDR3 nucleotide sequence: TGTGCCAGTAGTATAGTGAACACTGAAGCTTTCTTT. This encodes CASSIVNTEAFF. Supplemented by reference TRBV19 and TRBJ1-1, the full variable domain reads DGGITQSPKYLFRKEGQNVTLSCEQNLNHDAMYWYRQDPGQGLRLIYYSQIVNDFQKGDIAEGYSVSREKKESFPLTVTSAQKNPTAFYLCASSIVNTEAFFGQGTRLTVV.

V is TRBV25-1 and J is TRBJ1-4, with 8 bases lining up with TRBD1. Per the germline V gene, CDR1 is MGHDK and CDR2 is SYGVNS. Unmatched junction bases numbered 6, after V lost 5 bases and J lost 7 bases. The CDR3 is 14 amino acids. The CDR3 here is CASSYQGASEKLFF. The DNA for the CDR3 is TGTGCCAGCAGTTACCAGGGGGCTAGTGAAAAACTGTTTTTT. The whole variable domain, filled in from reference TRBV25-1 and TRBJ1-4, reads EADIYQTPRYLVIGTGKKITLECSQTMGHDKMYWYQQDPGMELHLIHYSYGVNSTEKGDLSSESTVSRIRTEHFPLTLESARPSHTSQYLCASSYQGASEKLFFGSGTQLSVL.

This chain links TRBV9 with TRBJ1-2; the match to TRBD1 covers 7 bases. This CDR3 region has 14 residues. The V gene end was trimmed by 8 bases and the J gene end by 5 bases; junction bases not matched to a gene: 12. Germline CDR1 and CDR2: SGDLS and YYNGEE. The CDR3 here is CARGTGTAIYGYTF. DNA for the CDR3: TGTGCCAGAGGGACGGGGACAGCGATTTATGGCTACACCTTC.

This clone was found once. The CDR3 nucleotides are TGTGCCTGGAGTGCATTTCCTTCGGACTATGGCTACACCTTC. Amino acid sequence: CAWSAFPSDYGYTF. This rearrangement joins TRBV30 to TRBJ1-2; no clear D gene. V was shortened by 1 base and J by 3 bases, with 12 bases between the two germline ends. Germline CDR1 GTSNPN, CDR2 SVGIG (reference sequence). The CDR3 is made up of 14 amino acids. Full variable domain (missing parts from reference TRBV30 and TRBJ1-2): SQTIHQWPATLVQPVGSPLSLECTVEGTSNPNLYWYRQAAGRGLQLLFYSVGIGQISSEVPQNLSASRPQDRQFILSSKKLLLSDSGFYLCAWSAFPSDYGYTFGSGTRLTVV.

The chain recombines TRBV27 with TRBJ2-1, with a tentative D call TRBD2 (6 bases). CDR1 and CDR2 (germline): MNHEY, SMNVEV (reference sequence). The length of the CDR3 is 16 residues. V lost 5 bases and J 2 bases, leaving 16 bases between the germline ends. The CDR3 DNA is TGTGCCAGCAGTCTCCTATGGAGGGAGGCCTACAATGAGCAGTTCTTC. This encodes CASSLLWREAYNEQFF.

This chain links TRBV9 with TRBJ2-3; D might be TRBD1 (6 bases). The CDR3 length is 15 residues. Trimming took 4 bases from V and 4 from J, leaving 16 bases between them. The germline V gene encodes CDR1 SGDLS and CDR2 YYNGEE. The CDR3 reads CASSPSGESPDTQYF. The CDR3, as DNA: TGTGCCAGCAGCCCTTCAGGGGAAAGTCCAGATACGCAGTATTTT.

The chain is built from TRBV27 and TRBJ2-3, with D tentatively TRBD1 or TRBD2 (5 bases each). The CDR3 is 15 amino acids. Germline lookup yields CDR1 MNHEY and CDR2 SMNVEV (reference sequence). Trimming stripped 2 bases from V and 2 bases from J, with 11 bases between. The DNA for the CDR3 is TGTGCCAGCAGTTTAGCCCTCGGGGCCACAGATACGCAGTATTTT. This sequence encodes CASSLALGATDTQYF.

The chain uses TRBV5-6 and TRBJ1-2; D unresolved. Trimming took off 4 bases at V and 5 bases at J, with 9 bases between the two ends. The CDR3 extends over 12 amino acids. Per germline, CDR1 SGHDT and CDR2 YYEEEE. The CDR3 region is CASSERAYGYTF. For the CDR3, the DNA is TGTGCCAGCAGCGAACGGGCGTATGGCTACACCTTC.

The rearrangement uses TRBV4-1 and TRBJ1-1, with D perhaps TRBD1 (5 bases). This CDR3 has 15 amino acids. The germline V gene has CDR1 MGHRA and CDR2 YSYEKL. Trimming pared 1 base from V and 3 bases from J, leaving 12 bases between. CDR3 amino acids: CASSQVGGADTEAFF. The CDR3 DNA reads as TGCGCCAGCAGCCAAGTGGGTGGGGCGGACACTGAAGCTTTCTTT.

The rearrangement links TRBV29-1 to TRBJ1-2, with 7 bases lining up with TRBD1. Germline lookup yields CDR1 SQVTM and CDR2 ANQGSEA. CDR3 length: 14 amino acids. Trimming cost V 3 bases and J 1 base; bases outside gene matches: 5. CDR3 bases: TGCAGCGTTGACATGGACAGGAATAACTATGGCTACACCTTC. It specifies CSVDMDRNNYGYTF.

DNA for the CDR3: TGTGCCAGCAGTTTCGGGAGGTATCAAGAGACCCAGTACTTC. Amino acids: CASSFGRYQETQYF. The chain combines TRBV27 with TRBJ2-5; 7 bases agree with TRBD2. The trim removed 3 bases at V and 2 bases at J, leaving 3 bases unmatched. CDR1 is MNHEY, CDR2 SMNVEV, per germline (reference sequence). The CDR3 has 14 amino acids.